The present T cell receptor (beta chain) was sequenced within a study of T cell responses to AZD1222 COVID-19 vaccine. Clones were sequenced by immunoSEQ multiplex PCR, and TCRdb holds only the in-frame ones, with some missing. This table holds 130,000 or so clones, more than 85% found once. With regard to this clone: What it binds is unknown.

Study-wide findings and caveats: Donors were largely white British and mainly female; clonal diversity was possibly underestimated.

Here the sequenced sample was peripheral blood, taken on day 0 of MenACWY control vaccination. This sequence was found in an adult in good health.

For the CDR3, the DNA is TGCGCCAGCAGCCTGACTCAGGGAGGAGGAGAGACCCAGTACTTC. The encoded protein is CASSLTQGGGETQYF. The J gene is TRBJ2-5, the V gene TRBV5-1; a weak D match, TRBD2 (6 bases). The CDR3 has 15 amino acids. The germline V gene has CDR1 SGHRS and CDR2 YFSETQ. Trimming left V 4 bases short and J 4 bases short, with 17 bases between.